The rows below give T cell receptor beta chains drawn from one sample of a study of OX40 agonist ivuxolimab in advanced cancers. TCRdb's copy holds only in-frame clones and misses some; the assay was immunoSEQ multiplex PCR. This sample has about 52,000 clones, with roughly 82% found just once. The sample consisted of CD4+ or CD8+ T cells sorted from blood, taken in a trial of the OX40 agonist ivuxolimab. The receptors here all came from an adult with an advanced solid tumor such as melanoma, head and neck, liver or kidney cancer. The CDR3 runs from the conserved cysteine through the conserved F or W. Fields, in order: clone size, V gene, J gene, D gene, CDR3 length, CDR3 DNA, CDR3 protein. The D gene is left open where the match is weak. The size of a clone is reported for some rows only, either as once, few or many, or as a class for expanded clones.

size: -; V: TRBV6-5; J: TRBJ1-2; D: -; length: 15; DNA: TGTGCCAGCAGTTACTCAGCGGGGGGCGGCTATGGCTACACCTTC; CDR3: CASSYSAGGGYGYTF
size: -; V: TRBV7-2; J: TRBJ1-5; D: -; length: 14; DNA: TGTGCCAGCAGCTTGGGGGGGTACAATCAGCCCCAGCATTTT; CDR3: CASSLGGYNQPQHF
size: -; V: TRBV5-6; J: TRBJ2-5; D: TRBD1; length: 15; DNA: TGTGCCAGCAGACCCGACAGGGGAGTCAGAGAGACCCAGTACTTC; CDR3: CASRPDRGVRETQYF
size: -; V: TRBV19; J: TRBJ2-7; D: -; length: 13; DNA: TGTGCCAGTAGTATACGTCTTGGAGACGAGCAGTACTTC; CDR3: CASSIRLGDEQYF
size: once; V: TRBV30; J: TRBJ1-4; D: -; length: 14; DNA: TGTGCCTGGAGTCGCGACGGGGGCTGGGAAAAACTGTTTTTT; CDR3: CAWSRDGGWEKLFF
size: -; V: TRBV5-1; J: TRBJ2-2; D: -; length: 12; DNA: TGCGCCAGCAGCTTCTCCACCGGGGAGCTGTTTTTT; CDR3: CASSFSTGELFF
size: -; V: TRBV28; J: TRBJ1-1; D: -; length: 14; DNA: TGTGCCGGCGCGAAACAGGGAGGGAGCACTGAAGCTTTCTTT; CDR3: CAGAKQGGSTEAFF
size: -; V: TRBV28; J: TRBJ1-5; D: -; length: 14; DNA: TGTGCCAGCTATACTTGGGGCAGAAATCAGCCCCAGCATTTT; CDR3: CASYTWGRNQPQHF
size: -; V: TRBV5-4; J: TRBJ2-2; D: -; length: 13; DNA: TGTGCCAGCAGCTTCAGGGACACCGGGGAGCTGTTTTTT; CDR3: CASSFRDTGELFF
size: -; V: TRBV18; J: TRBJ2-5; D: -; length: 17; DNA: TGTGCCAGCTCACCACCGAATGGAGGCGGGATTGAAAAGACCCAGTACTTC; CDR3: CASSPPNGGGIEKTQYF
size: -; V: TRBV27; J: TRBJ2-1; D: TRBD2; length: 16; DNA: TGTGCCAGCGGCACCATAGCGGGGGGATACTACAATGAGCAGTTCTTC; CDR3: CASGTIAGGYYNEQFF
size: -; V: TRBV5-4; J: TRBJ2-1; D: -; length: 13; DNA: TGTGCCAGCAGCTTAGCAGGGAGCGATGAGCAGTTCTTC; CDR3: CASSLAGSDEQFF
size: few; V: TRBV18; J: TRBJ1-1; D: -; length: 12; DNA: TGTGCCAGCTCACTCCCGAACACTGAAGCTTTCTTT; CDR3: CASSLPNTEAFF
size: -; V: TRBV7-8; J: TRBJ1-1; D: -; length: 13; DNA: TGTGCCAGCAGCCCTACAGGTAACACTGAAGCTTTCTTT; CDR3: CASSPTGNTEAFF
size: once; V: TRBV28; J: TRBJ1-5; D: -; length: 14; DNA: TGTGCCAGCAGTTTAGGGCAGGGTTACCAGCCCCAGCATTTT; CDR3: CASSLGQGYQPQHF
size: -; V: TRBV7-2; J: TRBJ1-1; D: TRBD1; length: 14; DNA: TGTGCCAGCAGCCGGACAGGGCTCTCCACTGAAGCTTTCTTT; CDR3: CASSRTGLSTEAFF
size: -; V: TRBV27; J: TRBJ1-1; D: -; length: 16; DNA: TGTGCCAGCAGTCCGAGACAGATGACGGCAGGAACTGAAGCTTTCTTT; CDR3: CASSPRQMTAGTEAFF
size: -; V: TRBV6-1; J: TRBJ1-2; D: -; length: 14; DNA: TGTGCCAGCAGGGAGCCGGGGTCCAACTATGGCTACACCTTC; CDR3: CASREPGSNYGYTF
size: -; V: TRBV15; J: TRBJ1-2; D: TRBD1; length: 13; DNA: TGTGCCACCAGCAGGGAGGGGGCCCTGGCTTCGACCTTC; CDR3: CATSREGALASTF
size: -; V: TRBV7-9; J: TRBJ1-6; D: -; length: 14; DNA: TGTGCCAGCAGCTTAGCTGAGGGCAAATCACCCCTCCACTTT; CDR3: CASSLAEGKSPLHF
size: -; V: TRBV5-1; J: TRBJ1-2; D: -; length: 15; DNA: TGCGCCAGCAGCTTAATGGGGCGTTCCTCCTATGGCTACACCTTC; CDR3: CASSLMGRSSYGYTF
size: -; V: TRBV7-2; J: TRBJ1-2; D: -; length: 14; DNA: TGTGCCAGCAGCTTTTTAACCATTTTGACGGGCGGACACTTC; CDR3: CASSFLTILTGGHF
size: -; V: TRBV27; J: TRBJ1-2; D: -; length: 14; DNA: TGTGCCAGAGAAAACGCGACGGAGGACTATGGCTACACCTTC; CDR3: CARENATEDYGYTF
size: few; V: TRBV11-3; J: TRBJ1-6; D: -; length: 12; DNA: TGTGCCAGCAGCTTAGAAGGTTCACCCCTCCACTTT; CDR3: CASSLEGSPLHF
size: -; V: TRBV5-4; J: TRBJ1-2; D: TRBD1; length: 15; DNA: TGTGCCAGCAGTCCGACAGGGGGAACTAACTATGGCTACACCTTC; CDR3: CASSPTGGTNYGYTF
size: once; V: TRBV15; J: TRBJ1-3; D: -; length: 14; DNA: TGTGCCACCAGCAGGTCTTACTCTGGAAACACCATATATTTT; CDR3: CATSRSYSGNTIYF
size: -; V: TRBV30; J: TRBJ1-4; D: TRBD1; length: 12; DNA: TGTGCCTGGGGGACAGGGACCGAAAAACTGTTTTTT; CDR3: CAWGTGTEKLFF
size: -; V: TRBV19; J: TRBJ2-6; D: -; length: 16; DNA: TGTGCCAGTACCGGCCGAATTCGCTCTGGGGCCAACGTCCTGACTTTC; CDR3: CASTGRIRSGANVLTF
size: -; V: TRBV6-4; J: TRBJ2-3; D: -; length: 14; DNA: TGTGCCAGCAGTGACAGGGGGGCGGCAGATACGCAGTATTTT; CDR3: CASSDRGAADTQYF
size: -; V: TRBV28; J: TRBJ1-5; D: -; length: 12; DNA: TGTGCCAGCAGCTTCGGGGGACAGCCCCAGCATTTT; CDR3: CASSFGGQPQHF
size: once; V: TRBV28; J: TRBJ1-5; D: TRBD1; length: 15; DNA: TGTGCCAGCAGGGGGGGGGACAGGAGTGACCCGCCCCAGCATTTT; CDR3: CASRGGDRSDPPQHF
size: -; V: TRBV9; J: TRBJ1-2; D: -; length: 18; DNA: TGTGCCAGCAGCGAGGCGGTGCCGGGACGGCCGCGGGGCTATGGCTACACCTTC; CDR3: CASSEAVPGRPRGYGYTF
size: -; V: TRBV19; J: TRBJ2-1; D: TRBD1; length: 12; DNA: TGTGCCAGTAGTATGGACAGGGATGAGCAGTTCTTC; CDR3: CASSMDRDEQFF
size: -; V: TRBV19; J: TRBJ2-7; D: TRBD1; length: 13; DNA: TGTGCCAGTAGTTTACAGGGGGCCTACGAGCAGTACTTC; CDR3: CASSLQGAYEQYF
size: -; V: TRBV30; J: TRBJ1-2; D: TRBD1; length: 13; DNA: TGTGCCTGGAACAGACAGGGGGCAGTAGGCTACACCTTC; CDR3: CAWNRQGAVGYTF
size: -; V: TRBV19; J: TRBJ1-2; D: -; length: 14; DNA: TGTGCCAGTAGTCGGGGTCTCGGTTGGCATGGCTACACCTTC; CDR3: CASSRGLGWHGYTF
size: -; V: TRBV4-2; J: TRBJ2-5; D: -; length: 13; DNA: TGTGCCAGCAGCCTTGGATTACAAGAGACCCAGTACTTC; CDR3: CASSLGLQETQYF
size: -; V: TRBV13; J: TRBJ2-7; D: -; length: 13; DNA: TGTGCCAGCAGCTATTGGGCCTCCTACGAGCAGTACTTC; CDR3: CASSYWASYEQYF
size: -; V: TRBV5-6; J: TRBJ2-7; D: TRBD1; length: 14; DNA: TGTGCCAGCAGCTGGGACAGGGGGCACTACGAGCAGTACTTC; CDR3: CASSWDRGHYEQYF
size: -; V: TRBV7-2; J: TRBJ1-6; D: -; length: 13; DNA: TGTGCCAGTAAGGGAACAGACGCTTCACCCCTCCACTTT; CDR3: CASKGTDASPLHF
size: -; V: TRBV6-6; J: TRBJ1-1; D: -; length: 13; DNA: TGTGCCAGCAGCCCCCCCGGCGGCACTGAAGCTTTCTTT; CDR3: CASSPPGGTEAFF
size: -; V: TRBV9; J: TRBJ1-1; D: -; length: 15; DNA: TGTGCCAGCAGCGTAGCCGACGGGCGCTACACTGAAGCTTTCTTT; CDR3: CASSVADGRYTEAFF
size: -; V: TRBV7-3; J: TRBJ1-4; D: -; length: 14; DNA: TGTGCCAGCAGCTTAAAGGGACTTTATGAAAAACTGTTTTTT; CDR3: CASSLKGLYEKLFF
size: once; V: TRBV6-5; J: TRBJ2-7; D: -; length: 15; DNA: TGTGCCAGCAGTTACTCGGGGCTTGGCGTAGGAAGGCAGTACTTC; CDR3: CASSYSGLGVGRQYF
size: -; V: TRBV5-1; J: TRBJ1-5; D: -; length: 14; DNA: TGCGCCAGCAGCCCGGACACCTCCAATCAGCCCCAGCATTTT; CDR3: CASSPDTSNQPQHF
size: -; V: TRBV5-1; J: TRBJ1-5; D: -; length: 15; DNA: TGCGCCAGCAGCCTGGAACCCCACGGAAATCAGCCCCAGCATTTT; CDR3: CASSLEPHGNQPQHF
size: -; V: TRBV19; J: TRBJ2-2; D: -; length: 14; DNA: TGTGCCAGCTCGATAGGGTGGGACACCGGGGAGCTGTTTTTT; CDR3: CASSIGWDTGELFF
size: -; V: TRBV6-6; J: TRBJ1-1; D: TRBD1; length: 14; DNA: TGTGCCAGCAAAACGACAGGGGGTAGCACTGAAGCTTTCTTT; CDR3: CASKTTGGSTEAFF
size: -; V: TRBV6-6; J: TRBJ1-4; D: -; length: 13; DNA: TGTGCCAGCAGTTACATAGAGGAGGAAAAACTGTTTTTT; CDR3: CASSYIEEEKLFF
size: -; V: TRBV11-2; J: TRBJ2-7; D: TRBD2; length: 15; DNA: TGTGCCAGCAGCTTAGGGACTAGCGGGGTCTACGAGCAGTACTTC; CDR3: CASSLGTSGVYEQYF
size: few; V: TRBV7-9; J: TRBJ1-2; D: -; length: 16; DNA: TGTGCCAGCAGCTTAATCGGCCCAAGGGAGAACTATGGCTACACCTTC; CDR3: CASSLIGPRENYGYTF
size: -; V: TRBV9; J: TRBJ1-5; D: -; length: 14; DNA: TGTGCCAGCAGCGTGTCCGCCGAGTATCAGCCCCAGCATTTT; CDR3: CASSVSAEYQPQHF
size: few; V: TRBV19; J: TRBJ2-3; D: -; length: 15; DNA: TGTGCCAGTAGTTTGGGGGTCCCTACCACAGATACGCAGTATTTT; CDR3: CASSLGVPTTDTQYF
size: few; V: TRBV5-6; J: TRBJ1-5; D: -; length: 14; DNA: TGTGCCAGCAGCTTCGGGACACCTAATCAGCCCCAGCATTTT; CDR3: CASSFGTPNQPQHF
size: -; V: TRBV11-3; J: TRBJ1-5; D: TRBD1; length: 15; DNA: TGTGCCAGCACATGGGGGGACAGGGGAGATCAGCCCCAGCATTTT; CDR3: CASTWGDRGDQPQHF
size: -; V: TRBV10-3; J: TRBJ1-6; D: TRBD1; length: 14; DNA: TGTGCCATCAGAAAAACAGGGGCGGATTCACCCCTCCACTTT; CDR3: CAIRKTGADSPLHF
size: -; V: TRBV9; J: TRBJ2-3; D: -; length: 16; DNA: TGTGCCAGCAGCGTAGGGGGATACGGGGGCACAGATACGCAGTATTTT; CDR3: CASSVGGYGGTDTQYF
size: -; V: TRBV5-4; J: TRBJ2-7; D: -; length: 13; DNA: TGTGCCAGCAGCTTAAACTTGGTCTACGAGCAGTACTTC; CDR3: CASSLNLVYEQYF
size: -; V: TRBV27; J: TRBJ2-6; D: -; length: 18; DNA: TGTGCCAGCAGCCCTTCGAAAGGGGTCTACTCTGGGGCCAACGTCCTGACTTTC; CDR3: CASSPSKGVYSGANVLTF